The 32 T cell receptor beta chains below all came from one sample that was sequenced in a study of T cells in narcolepsy. TCRdb's table, derived via immunoSEQ multiplex PCR, lists solely in-frame clones and lacks some. The sample gives around 16,000 clones, 65% to 90% of which show up once; 30% to 45% is in the top ten. Sequencing was done on a sample of memory (CD45RA-) CD4+ T cells from blood. These receptors all come from a human donor in good health.

The V call is TRBV15, the J call TRBJ2-3, with D unclear. Trimming took 5 bases from V and 0 from J, leaving 9 bases between them. Germline-derived CDR1 and CDR2 are LNHNV and YYDKDF (reference sequence). This CDR3 contains 14 residues. As DNA, the CDR3 is TGTGCCACCAGCCGACGGGTGAGCACAGATACGCAGTATTTT. Translated: CATSRRVSTDTQYF.

This chain links TRBV2 with TRBJ2-3; 10 nucleotides align to TRBD1. With 7 bases clipped from V and 3 bases from J, the junction kept 7 bases outside the gene matches. CDR1 and CDR2 (germline): SNHLY, FYNNEI. CDR3 size: 15 residues. This CDR3 is CASTLGQGLTDTQYF. The CDR3 DNA follows: TGTGCCAGCACCCTGGGACAGGGGTTAACAGATACGCAGTATTTT.

This clone has just a few counts. The chain joins TRBV27 to TRBJ2-1, with unresolved D. Per germline, CDR1 MNHEY and CDR2 SMNVEV (reference sequence). CDR3 length: 11 amino acids. V was shortened by 3 bases and J by 9 bases, with 6 bases between the two germline ends. CDR3 nucleotide sequence: TGTGCCAGCAGTTTTATTGGTGAGCAGTTCTTC. Translating gives CASSFIGEQFF.

The sample holds one count of this clone. V gene TRBV7-8 combines with J gene TRBJ1-3; D is uncertain. CDR3 length: 14 residues. V lost 1 base to trimming and J lost 4 bases, with 8 bases between them. Germline V gene sequence: CDR1 SGHVS, CDR2 FQNEAQ. Here the CDR3 DNA reads TGTGCCAGCAGCTTAGGGACGAGCGGAAACACCATATATTTT. It is translated as CASSLGTSGNTIYF.

A word on this clone: Other DNA sequences in the same sample also yield this CDR3. The rearrangement links TRBV29-1 to TRBJ2-5, with 8 positions matching TRBD1. Germline V gene lookup returns CDR1 SQVTM and CDR2 ANQGSEA. Unmatched junction bases numbered 5, after V lost 6 bases and J lost 5 bases. The CDR3 extends over 12 amino acids. The CDR3 is CSVGDRGETQYF. For the CDR3, the DNA is TGCAGCGTCGGAGACAGGGGCGAGACCCAGTACTTC. The variable domain in full, completed from reference TRBV29-1 and TRBJ2-5, reads SAVISQKPSRDICQRGTSLTIQCQVDSQVTMMFWYRQQPGQSLTLIATANQGSEATYESGFVIDKFPISRPNLTFSTLTVSNMSPEDSSIYLCSVGDRGETQYFGPGTRLLVL.

This chain joins TRBV7-6 and TRBJ2-7, with 8 bases that match TRBD2. The V gene's germline CDR1 is SGHVS and CDR2 FNYEAQ. The CDR3 extends over 16 amino acids. The V segment lost 0 bases and the J segment 5 bases; nucleotides outside the gene matches: 9. DNA of the CDR3: TGTGCCAGCAGCTTAGCGATTCCTAGCGGGTTACACGAGCAGTACTTC. Its translation: CASSLAIPSGLHEQYF.

The V and J genes are TRBV19 and TRBJ2-3, with unresolved D. V was shortened by 3 bases and J by 2 bases, with 15 bases between the two germline ends. The CDR3 length is 16 residues. Looked up from germline, CDR1 is LNHDA and CDR2 is SQIVND (reference sequence). The CDR3 region is CASSILPNPATDTQYF. CDR3 in DNA: TGTGCCAGTAGTATCTTGCCCAATCCAGCCACAGATACGCAGTATTTT.

CDR3 DNA sequence: TGTGCCAGCACCGGGACAGGGGGCCGGGATGGCTACACCTTC. It specifies CASTGTGGRDGYTF. The genes are TRBV6-5 and TRBJ1-2; 12 nucleotides agree with TRBD1. The CDR3 spans 14 residues. Germline V lookup: CDR1 MNHEY, CDR2 SVGAGI. Losses at the gene ends were 7 bases for V and 6 bases for J; bases not matched to a gene: 6.

Regarding this clone: The sample holds other DNA sequences that translate to the same CDR3. The V and J genes are TRBV5-1 and TRBJ1-1; D remains unclear. CDR1 is SGHRS and CDR2 is YFSETQ in the germline V gene. The CDR3 totals 15 residues. V lost 5 bases and J 5 bases, leaving 19 bases between the germline ends. CDR3 bases: TGCGCCAGCAGTATGGAGGGTCGTCGAGGAACTGAAGCTTTCTTT. It is translated as CASSMEGRRGTEAFF.

J is TRBJ2-3 and V is TRBV5-8, with TRBD2 as a possible D gene (8 bases). The length of the CDR3 is 16 residues. From germline, CDR1 is SGHTS and CDR2 YDEGEE. V lost 4 bases and J 4 bases, leaving 19 bases between the germline ends. CDR3: CASSEGTRGQADTQYF. As DNA, the CDR3 is TGTGCCAGCAGCGAGGGGACTAGAGGACAGGCAGATACGCAGTATTTT.

The V gene is TRBV7-8, the J gene TRBJ1-1; TRBD1 is a possible D gene (5 bases). The CDR3 consists of 12 residues. CDR1 is SGHVS, CDR2 FQNEAQ, per germline. V lost 2 bases and J lost 8, with 9 bases in between. This CDR3 reads CASSLWGGEAFF. The DNA of the CDR3 is TGTGCCAGCAGCTTATGGGGCGGGGAAGCTTTCTTT.

The CDR3 DNA is TGTGGTTCCGGGAGGGCCTATGGCTACACCTTC. Amino acids: CGSGRAYGYTF. V is TRBV19 and J is TRBJ1-2; D gene ambiguous. The CDR3 contains 11 residues. Per the germline V gene, CDR1 is LNHDA and CDR2 is SQIVND (reference sequence).

For the CDR3, the DNA is TGTGCCAGCAGTGAGGGGGGGCTATTGTATTCACCCCTCCACTTT. Translating gives CASSEGGLLYSPLHF. This chain links TRBV6-1 with TRBJ1-6; D perhaps matches TRBD1 (6 bases). CDR1 and CDR2 from the germline V gene are MNHNS and SASEGT. CDR3 length: 15 residues. Trimming removed 3 bases from V and 8 bases from J, with 14 bases in between.

J is TRBJ2-7 and V is TRBV19; 7 nucleotides match TRBD2. CDR1 is LNHDA and CDR2 is SQIVND in the germline V gene (reference sequence). The CDR3 is made up of 13 amino acids. V lost 10 bases and J lost 0; bases outside the gene matches: 6. CDR3 loop: CATLAASSYEQYF. DNA for the CDR3: TGTGCCACTCTAGCGGCGAGCTCCTACGAGCAGTACTTC.

This sequence joins TRBV30 and TRBJ1-3; D is unclear. The CDR3 has 15 residues. CDR1 and CDR2 (germline): GTSNPN, SVGIG (reference sequence). The ends were cut back, 4 bases at V and 3 bases at J, with 16 bases in the middle. The CDR3 loop is CAWIGVAEGGNTIYF. The CDR3 DNA reads as TGTGCCTGGATCGGAGTGGCGGAAGGTGGAAACACCATATATTTT.

The chain couples TRBV2 to TRBJ2-1, with TRBD2 matching over 8 bases. CDR1 and CDR2 from the germline V gene are SNHLY and FYNNEI. This CDR3 is built from 15 residues. V trimming: 6 bases; J trimming: 5 bases; junction bases outside the gene matches: 9. DNA of the CDR3: TGTGCCAGCAGCCGAACCACGGGGGGGGACAATGAGCAGTTCTTC. This sequence encodes CASSRTTGGDNEQFF.

The rearrangement uses TRBV5-1 and TRBJ1-2; D is unclear. Trimming left V 0 bases short and J 9 bases short, with 12 bases between. Looked up from germline, CDR1 is SGHRS and CDR2 is YFSETQ. CDR3 length equals 13 residues. CDR3 sequence (DNA): TGCGCCAGCAGCTTGGAGCGGTCTGGTAGCTACACCTTC. Encoded protein: CASSLERSGSYTF.

The rearrangement uses TRBV11-2 and TRBJ2-3; 13 bases match TRBD2. This CDR3 has 17 residues. Losses at the gene ends were 1 base for V and 8 bases for J; bases not matched to a gene: 9. Germline V gene lookup returns CDR1 SGHAT and CDR2 FQNNGV. The CDR3 DNA reads as TGTGCCAGCAGCTTAGGCGGACTAGCGGGGGCCCTGGGTACGCAGTATTTT. It is translated as CASSLGGLAGALGTQYF.

The CDR3 coding sequence is TGTGCCAGCAGTTTGACACCAACGGGAAGGACTGAAGCTTTCTTT. It is translated as CASSLTPTGRTEAFF. J is TRBJ1-1 and V is TRBV7-3; the D is unclear. The length of the CDR3 is 15 residues. The V gene lost 6 bases and the J gene lost 5 bases, with 19 bases spanning the gap. Germline CDR1 is SGHTA and CDR2 is FQGTGA.

This sequence joins TRBV6-1 and TRBJ1-1; D is unclear. V dropped 10 bases and J dropped 4 bases, with 16 bases sitting between them. Germline CDR1 is MNHNS and CDR2 is SASEGT. The CDR3 is made up of 13 amino acids. The CDR3 is CANSITASTEAFF. CDR3 DNA: TGTGCCAACTCGATAACAGCTTCCACTGAAGCTTTCTTT.

The V call is TRBV6-6, the J call TRBJ1-1; 9 bases map to TRBD1. There are 14 residues in the CDR3. J gave up 2 bases and V 6 bases, and 4 bases lay outside the gene matches. Germline CDR1 and CDR2: MNHNY and SVGAGI (reference sequence). CDR3 region: CASSFTGGNTEAFF. In DNA form, the CDR3 reads TGTGCCAGCAGCTTTACAGGGGGCAACACTGAAGCTTTCTTT.

The V gene is TRBV6-4, the J gene TRBJ2-2, with 9 bases matching TRBD2. CDR3 size: 15 residues. The V and J ends lost 0 bases and 4 bases, in that order; junction bases with no gene match: 0. Germline CDR1 is MRHNA and CDR2 is SNTAGT. The CDR3 DNA is TGTGCCAGCAGTGACTCTAGCGGGGGCACCGGGGAGCTGTTTTTT. This gives the protein CASSDSSGGTGELFF.

V usage is TRBV4-1 and J usage is TRBJ1-2; D is unclear. The V gene lost 1 base and the J gene lost 4 bases, with 10 bases spanning the gap. Germline V gene sequence: CDR1 MGHRA, CDR2 YSYEKL. This CDR3 spans 14 amino acids. The CDR3 coding sequence is TGCGCCAGCAGCCAAGTGGCCGGGAGCTATGGCTACACCTTC. Amino acid sequence: CASSQVAGSYGYTF.

The rearrangement joins TRBV5-5 to TRBJ1-6; 7 nucleotides match TRBD1. The germline gives CDR1 SGHKS, CDR2 YYEKEE (reference sequence). The CDR3 is made up of 14 amino acids. The J segment lost 9 bases and the V segment lost 3 bases, leaving 6 bases of the junction unmatched. CDR3 protein: CASSSGGASSPLHF. The DNA of the CDR3 is TGTGCCAGCAGCTCAGGGGGGGCAAGTTCACCCCTCCACTTT.

The chain employs TRBV19 and TRBJ2-2, with D possibly being TRBD2 (5 bases). This CDR3 spans 15 amino acids. V lost 7 bases, J lost 0 bases, and 12 bases lay in between. CDR1 and CDR2 from the germline V gene are LNHDA and SQIVND (reference sequence). This chain's CDR3 is CASKAEGSNTGELFF. In nucleotides, the CDR3 is TGTGCCAGTAAGGCTGAGGGCTCGAACACCGGGGAGCTGTTTTTT.

The chain couples TRBV10-3 to TRBJ2-6; D gene unclear. V was pared by 6 bases and J by 0 bases, with 6 bases between. CDR1 is ENHRY and CDR2 is SYGVKD in the germline V gene. The CDR3 spans 14 residues. CDR3 sequence (DNA): TGTGCCATCAGGCTTAACTCTGGGGCCAACGTCCTGACTTTC. Residues: CAIRLNSGANVLTF.

The chain links TRBV20-1 to TRBJ2-7; perhaps TRBD2 as D (5 bases). Germline CDR1 and CDR2: DFQATT and SNEGSKA (reference sequence). V was cut by 4 bases and J by 6 bases, with 10 bases left in between. The CDR3 spans 11 residues. The CDR3 bases are TGCAGTGCTACCTTAGCGTCCGAGCAGTACTTC. This codes for CSATLASEQYF.

The chain recombines TRBV19 with TRBJ2-1; D perhaps matches TRBD2 (6 bases). V gave up 3 bases and J gave up 8 bases, with 17 bases separating them. CDR1 and CDR2 from the germline V gene are LNHDA and SQIVND (reference sequence). CDR3 length equals 15 residues. CDR3 in DNA: TGTGCCAGTAGTATCGGGACTGTCAACCGGGATGAGCAGTTCTTC. Translation gives CASSIGTVNRDEQFF.

The chain joins TRBV5-1 to TRBJ2-6, with D hard to call. The CDR3 is 15 residues long. The V gene lost 0 bases and the J gene lost 1 base, with 5 bases spanning the gap. Germline-derived CDR1 and CDR2 are SGHRS and YFSETQ. Here the CDR3 DNA reads TGCGCCAGCAGCTTGGCGGAGTCTGGGGCCAACGTCCTGACTTTC. Translated, it gives CASSLAESGANVLTF.

The chain employs TRBV27 and TRBJ2-1, with D possibly being TRBD2 (6 bases). The CDR3 runs 13 residues. V gave up 2 bases and J gave up 9 bases, with 11 bases separating them. In germline, CDR1 is MNHEY, CDR2 SMNVEV (reference sequence). The DNA for the CDR3 is TGTGCCAGCAGTTTAATGTCCGGGAGTGAGCAGTTCTTC. Translation gives CASSLMSGSEQFF.

This clone was detected only once. The chain joins TRBV12-5 to TRBJ2-5; no definite D call. With 0 bases removed from V and 5 bases from J, the gap between germline ends came to 4 bases. This CDR3 comprises 12 residues. The germline V gene encodes CDR1 LGHNT and CDR2 FRNRAP. The CDR3 bases are TGTGCTAGTGGTTTGGTACGGGAGACCCAGTACTTC. Translating gives CASGLVRETQYF.

The V and J genes are TRBV5-8 and TRBJ2-3, with D unresolved. Germline V lookup: CDR1 SGHTS, CDR2 YDEGEE. V lost 4 bases and J lost 2, with 14 bases in between. This CDR3 is built from 15 residues. DNA of the CDR3: TGTGCCAGCAGCCCGGATTTGGGGTACACAGATACGCAGTATTTT. Protein sequence: CASSPDLGYTDTQYF.